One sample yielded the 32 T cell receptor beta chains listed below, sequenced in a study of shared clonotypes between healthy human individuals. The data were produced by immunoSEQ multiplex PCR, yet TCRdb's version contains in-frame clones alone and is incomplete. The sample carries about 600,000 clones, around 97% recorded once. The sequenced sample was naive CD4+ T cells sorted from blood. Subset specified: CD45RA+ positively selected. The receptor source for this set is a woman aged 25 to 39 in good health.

CDR3 amino acids: CSVVWGHTEAFF. The CDR3 nucleotides are TGCAGCGTTGTTTGGGGGCACACTGAAGCTTTCTTT. The chain employs TRBV29-1 and TRBJ1-1; D is possibly TRBD1 (6 bases). The CDR3 sequence is 12 residues long. Trimming took off 4 bases at V and 3 bases at J, with 9 bases between the two ends. In germline, CDR1 is SQVTM, CDR2 ANQGSEA. The entire variable domain, with the rest obtained from reference TRBV29-1 and TRBJ1-1, is as follows: SAVISQKPSRDICQRGTSLTIQCQVDSQVTMMFWYRQQPGQSLTLIATANQGSEATYESGFVIDKFPISRPNLTFSTLTVSNMSPEDSSIYLCSVVWGHTEAFFGQGTRLTVV.

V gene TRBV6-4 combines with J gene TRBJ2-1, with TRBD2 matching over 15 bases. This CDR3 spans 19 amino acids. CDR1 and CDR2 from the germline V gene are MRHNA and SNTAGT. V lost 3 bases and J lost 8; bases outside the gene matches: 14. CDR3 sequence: CASSEPGLAGGVLVDEQFF. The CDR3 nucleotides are TGTGCCAGCAGTGAACCGGGACTAGCGGGAGGCGTCCTGGTCGATGAGCAGTTCTTC.

CDR3 residues: CASSPGQLSEAFF. DNA for the CDR3: TGTGCCAGCAGCCCCGGCCAGCTATCTGAAGCTTTCTTT. The chain has TRBV11-1 and TRBJ1-1; no clear D gene. Trimming stripped 5 bases from V and 6 bases from J, with 13 bases between. CDR1 is SGHAT and CDR2 is FQDESV in the germline V gene (reference sequence). The CDR3 has 13 amino acids.

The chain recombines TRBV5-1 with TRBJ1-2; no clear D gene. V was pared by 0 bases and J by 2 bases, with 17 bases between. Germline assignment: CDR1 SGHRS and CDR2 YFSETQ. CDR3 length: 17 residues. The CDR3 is CASSLEGSVRKNYGYTF. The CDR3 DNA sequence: TGCGCCAGCAGCTTGGAAGGAAGTGTCAGAAAGAACTATGGCTACACCTTC.

CDR3 region: CASSLGQAFYEQYF. The DNA of the CDR3 is TGTGCCAGCAGCTTGGGGCAGGCCTTCTACGAGCAGTACTTC. V is TRBV4-2 and J is TRBJ2-7, with D possibly TRBD1 on 5 matching bases. This CDR3 contains 14 residues. Germline V lookup: CDR1 LGHNA, CDR2 YNFKEQ. V was shortened by 5 bases and J by 3 bases, with 14 bases between the two germline ends.

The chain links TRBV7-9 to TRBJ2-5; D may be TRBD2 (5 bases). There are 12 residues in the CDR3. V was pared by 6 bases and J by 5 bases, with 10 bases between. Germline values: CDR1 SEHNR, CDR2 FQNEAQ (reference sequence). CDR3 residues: CASRTGVETQYF. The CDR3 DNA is TGTGCCAGCAGAACCGGGGTGGAGACCCAGTACTTC. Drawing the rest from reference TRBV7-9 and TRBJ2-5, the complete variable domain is DTGVSQNPRHKITKRGQNVTFRCDPISEHNRLYWYRQTLGQGPEFLTYFQNEAQLEKSRLLSDRFSAERPKGSFSTLEIQRTEQGDSAMYLCASRTGVETQYFGPGTRLLVL.

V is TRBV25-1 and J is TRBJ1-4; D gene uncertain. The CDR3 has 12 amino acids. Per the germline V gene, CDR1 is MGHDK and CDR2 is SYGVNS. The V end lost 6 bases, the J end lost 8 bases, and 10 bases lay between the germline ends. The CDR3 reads CASSDLGEKLFF. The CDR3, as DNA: TGTGCCAGCAGCGATCTGGGGGAAAAACTGTTTTTT.

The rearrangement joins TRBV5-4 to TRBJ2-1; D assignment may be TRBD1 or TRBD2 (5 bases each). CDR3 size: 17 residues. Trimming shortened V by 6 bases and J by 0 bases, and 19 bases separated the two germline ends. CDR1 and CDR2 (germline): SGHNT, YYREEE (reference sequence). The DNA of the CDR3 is TGTGCCAGCAAGAAGGGACGCGACGAGCTCTCCTACAATGAGCAGTTCTTC. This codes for CASKKGRDELSYNEQFF.

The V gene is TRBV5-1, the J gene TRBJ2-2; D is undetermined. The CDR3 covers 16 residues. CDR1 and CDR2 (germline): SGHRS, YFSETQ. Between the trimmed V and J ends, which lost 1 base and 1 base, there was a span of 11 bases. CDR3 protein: CASSLFFRQNTGELFF. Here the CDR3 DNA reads TGCGCCAGCAGCTTGTTTTTTCGGCAGAACACCGGGGAGCTGTTTTTT.

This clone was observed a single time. The CDR3 here is CASSLGRDKDSYEQYF. CDR3 in DNA: TGTGCCAGCAGCTTGGGCCGGGATAAAGATTCCTACGAGCAGTACTTC. The chain couples TRBV5-4 to TRBJ2-7, with D perhaps TRBD2 (5 bases). This CDR3 has 16 amino acids. The V gene lost 0 bases and the J gene lost 1 base, with 14 bases spanning the gap. CDR1 and CDR2 (germline): SGHNT, YYREEE (reference sequence).

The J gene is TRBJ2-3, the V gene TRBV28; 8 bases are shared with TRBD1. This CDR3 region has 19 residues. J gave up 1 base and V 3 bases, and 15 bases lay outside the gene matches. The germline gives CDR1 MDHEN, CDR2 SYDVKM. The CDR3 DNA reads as TGTGCCAGCAGTTTCTTTTCTCCCAGGGGGCGAGGGGGCACAGATACGCAGTATTTT. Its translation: CASSFFSPRGRGGTDTQYF.

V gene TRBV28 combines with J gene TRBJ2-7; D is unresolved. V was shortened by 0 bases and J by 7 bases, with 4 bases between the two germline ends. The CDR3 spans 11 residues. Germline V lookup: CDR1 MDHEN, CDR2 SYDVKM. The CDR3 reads CASSLWGEQYF. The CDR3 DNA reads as TGTGCCAGCAGTTTATGGGGGGAGCAGTACTTC.

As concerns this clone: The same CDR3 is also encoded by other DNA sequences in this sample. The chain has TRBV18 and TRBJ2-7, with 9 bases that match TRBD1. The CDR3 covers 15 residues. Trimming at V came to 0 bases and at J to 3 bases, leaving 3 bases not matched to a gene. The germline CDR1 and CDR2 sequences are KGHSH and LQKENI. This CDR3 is CASSPPGQGSYEQYF. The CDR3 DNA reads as TGTGCCAGCTCACCACCGGGACAGGGAAGCTACGAGCAGTACTTC. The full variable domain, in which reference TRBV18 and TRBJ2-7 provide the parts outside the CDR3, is NAGVMQNPRHLVRRRGQEARLRCSPMKGHSHVYWYRQLPEEGLKFMVYLQKENIIDESGMPKERFSAEFPKEGPSILRIQQVVRGDSAAYFCASSPPGQGSYEQYFGPGTRLTVT.

CDR3 sequence reads: CASSLDSRGRGSLETQYF. DNA for the CDR3: TGTGCCAGCAGCTTAGATTCTAGGGGGCGGGGTTCCCTAGAGACCCAGTACTTC. The chain is built from TRBV11-2 and TRBJ2-5, with D possibly TRBD1 on 7 matching bases. CDR1 is SGHAT, CDR2 FQNNGV, per germline. V lost 0 bases and J lost 4, with 21 bases in between. The CDR3 consists of 18 residues.

CDR3 residues: CASSFMRESSYEQYF. As DNA, the CDR3 is TGTGCCAGCAGTTTCATGCGGGAGTCCTCCTACGAGCAGTACTTC. The V and J genes are TRBV27 and TRBJ2-5, with TRBD2 identical over 7 bases. The J call may be mistaken, given a closer DNA end match to TRBJ2-7. The CDR3 totals 15 residues. Germline loops: CDR1 MNHEY, CDR2 SMNVEV (reference sequence).

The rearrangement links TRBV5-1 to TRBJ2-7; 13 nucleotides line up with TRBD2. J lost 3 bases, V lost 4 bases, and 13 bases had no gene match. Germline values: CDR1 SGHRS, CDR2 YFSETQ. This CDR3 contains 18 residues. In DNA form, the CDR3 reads TGCGCCAGCAGCCCGGGACTAGCGGGACCTTTCTGGAGCTACGAGCAGTACTTC. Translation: CASSPGLAGPFWSYEQYF.

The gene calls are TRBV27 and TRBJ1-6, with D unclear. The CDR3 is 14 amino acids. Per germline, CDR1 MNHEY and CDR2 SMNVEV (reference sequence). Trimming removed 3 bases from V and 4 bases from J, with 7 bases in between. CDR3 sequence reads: CASSFAPYNSPLHF. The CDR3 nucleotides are TGTGCCAGCAGTTTTGCCCCTTATAATTCACCCCTCCACTTT.

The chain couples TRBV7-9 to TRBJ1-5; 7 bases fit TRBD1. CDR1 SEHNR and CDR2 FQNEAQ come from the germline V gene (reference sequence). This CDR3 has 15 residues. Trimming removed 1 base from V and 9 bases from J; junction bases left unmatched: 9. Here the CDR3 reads CASSLVGTGDPPQHF. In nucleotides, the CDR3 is TGTGCCAGCAGCTTAGTCGGTACAGGGGATCCGCCCCAGCATTTT.

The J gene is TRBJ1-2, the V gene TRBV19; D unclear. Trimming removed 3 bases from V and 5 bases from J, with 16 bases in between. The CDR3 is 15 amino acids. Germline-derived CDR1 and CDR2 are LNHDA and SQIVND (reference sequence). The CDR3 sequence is CASSIQTQVGYGYTF. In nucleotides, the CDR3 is TGTGCCAGTAGTATTCAGACGCAGGTTGGGTATGGCTACACCTTC.

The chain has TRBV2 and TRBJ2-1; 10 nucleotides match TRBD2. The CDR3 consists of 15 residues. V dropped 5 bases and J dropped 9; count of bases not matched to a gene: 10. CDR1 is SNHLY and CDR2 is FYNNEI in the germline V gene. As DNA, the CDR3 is TGTGCCAGCAGTAAGGCTAGCGGGAGTCGGGGTGAGCAGTTCTTC. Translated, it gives CASSKASGSRGEQFF.

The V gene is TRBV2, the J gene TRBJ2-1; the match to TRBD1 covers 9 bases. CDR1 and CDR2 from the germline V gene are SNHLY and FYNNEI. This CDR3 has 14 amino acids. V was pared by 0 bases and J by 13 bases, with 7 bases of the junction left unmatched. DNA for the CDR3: TGTGCCAGCAGTGAAGCGGGGACAGGGACCGGTCAGTTCTTC. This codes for CASSEAGTGTGQFF.

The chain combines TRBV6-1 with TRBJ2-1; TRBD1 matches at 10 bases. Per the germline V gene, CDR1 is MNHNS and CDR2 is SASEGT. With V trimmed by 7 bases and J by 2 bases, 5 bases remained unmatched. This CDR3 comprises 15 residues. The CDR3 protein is CASKIGQGAYNEQFF. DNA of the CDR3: TGTGCCAGCAAGATAGGACAGGGGGCCTACAATGAGCAGTTCTTC.

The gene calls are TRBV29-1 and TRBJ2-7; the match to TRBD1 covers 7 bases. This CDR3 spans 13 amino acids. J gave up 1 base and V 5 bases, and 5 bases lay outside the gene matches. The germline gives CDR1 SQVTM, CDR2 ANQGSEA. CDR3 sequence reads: CSVWDSRSYEQYF. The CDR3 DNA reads TGCAGCGTTTGGGACAGTAGGTCCTACGAGCAGTACTTC.

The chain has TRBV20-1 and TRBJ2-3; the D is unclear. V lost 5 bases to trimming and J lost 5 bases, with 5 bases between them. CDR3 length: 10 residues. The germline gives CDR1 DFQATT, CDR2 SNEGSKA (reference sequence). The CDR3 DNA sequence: TGCAGTGCTCCAATAGATACGCAGTATTTT. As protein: CSAPIDTQYF.

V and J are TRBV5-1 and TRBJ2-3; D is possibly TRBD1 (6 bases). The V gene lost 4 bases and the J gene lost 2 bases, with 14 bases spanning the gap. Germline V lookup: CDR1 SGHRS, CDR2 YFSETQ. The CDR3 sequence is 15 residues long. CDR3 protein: CASSTRGPYTDTQYF. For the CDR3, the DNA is TGCGCCAGCAGCACCAGGGGACCCTACACAGATACGCAGTATTTT.

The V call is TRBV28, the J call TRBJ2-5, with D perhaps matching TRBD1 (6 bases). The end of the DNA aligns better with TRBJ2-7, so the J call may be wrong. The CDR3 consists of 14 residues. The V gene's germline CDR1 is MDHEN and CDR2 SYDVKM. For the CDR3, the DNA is TGTGCCAGCAATGGACCAGGGGTCATCTACGAGCAGTACTTC. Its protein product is CASNGPGVIYEQYF.

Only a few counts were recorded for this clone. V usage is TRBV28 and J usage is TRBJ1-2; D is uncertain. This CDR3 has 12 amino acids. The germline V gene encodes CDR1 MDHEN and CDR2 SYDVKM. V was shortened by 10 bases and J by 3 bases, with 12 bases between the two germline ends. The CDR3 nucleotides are TGTGCCACTTTCCCAGGATACTATGGCTACACCTTC. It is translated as CATFPGYYGYTF.

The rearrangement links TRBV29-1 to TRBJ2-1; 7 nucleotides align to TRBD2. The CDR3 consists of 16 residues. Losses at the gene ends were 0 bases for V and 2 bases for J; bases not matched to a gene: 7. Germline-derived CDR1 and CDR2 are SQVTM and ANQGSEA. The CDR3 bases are TGCAGCGTTGAAGATCCGGACGGGAGGCCCTACAATGAGCAGTTCTTC. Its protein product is CSVEDPDGRPYNEQFF.

The CDR3 coding sequence is TGCGCCAGCAGCCAAGGCCCCCTGGCGGGAGGGCCGTTGGGCGCCAAAAACATTCAGTACTTC. Amino acids: CASSQGPLAGGPLGAKNIQYF. J is TRBJ2-4 and V is TRBV4-1, with 9 bases fitting TRBD2. CDR1 and CDR2 (germline): MGHRA, YSYEKL. The CDR3 extends over 21 amino acids. V lost 1 base, J lost 1 base, and 17 bases stayed unmatched.

CDR3 in DNA: TGTGCCAGCAGCTTAGCAGCGGGAGACGAGCAGTACTTC. Amino acid sequence: CASSLAAGDEQYF. The chain joins TRBV7-8 to TRBJ2-7; 8 bases align to TRBD2. The germline V gene has CDR1 SGHVS and CDR2 FQNEAQ. J gave up 5 bases and V 0 bases, and 0 bases lay outside the gene matches. The CDR3 length is 13 residues.

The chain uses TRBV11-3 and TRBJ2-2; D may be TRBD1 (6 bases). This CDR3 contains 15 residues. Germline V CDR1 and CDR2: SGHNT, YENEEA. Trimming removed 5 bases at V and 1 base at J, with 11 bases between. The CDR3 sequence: CASSHHRENTGELFF. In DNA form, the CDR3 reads TGTGCCAGCAGCCACCACAGGGAGAACACCGGGGAGCTGTTTTTT. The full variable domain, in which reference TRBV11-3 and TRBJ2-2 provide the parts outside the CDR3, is EAGVVQSPRYKIIEKKQPVAFWCNPISGHNTLYWYLQNLGQGPELLIRYENEEAVDDSQLPKDRFSAERLKGVDSTLKIQPAELGDSAVYLCASSHHRENTGELFFGEGSRLTVL.

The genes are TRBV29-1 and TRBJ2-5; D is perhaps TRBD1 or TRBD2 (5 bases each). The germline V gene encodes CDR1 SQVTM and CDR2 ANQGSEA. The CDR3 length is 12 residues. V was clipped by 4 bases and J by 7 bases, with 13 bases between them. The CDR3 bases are TGCAGCGTTGCTGGGGGAACGGGGACCCAGTACTTC. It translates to CSVAGGTGTQYF.